Only a few counts were recorded for the clone carrying this T cell receptor (beta chain). Treatment of the sample: randomized to nivolumab then ipilimumab (arm A) or the reverse (arm B). The data were obtained in a study of sequential checkpoint blockade in melanoma. Here immunoSEQ multiplex PCR was the method, and the copy in TCRdb shows in-frame clones only, minus some. The table has around 18,000 clones, roughly 66% seen once. The CDR3 runs to 13 residues. The germline V gene encodes CDR1 MNHEY and CDR2 SVGAGI. V shed 6 bases and J 7 bases; nucleotides not matched to a gene: 6. Material: CD8+ T cells sorted from blood (inferred from file names), obtained from a patient given nivolumab and ipilimumab in sequence. The clonotype originates from a human donor with melanoma. The rearrangement joins TRBV6-5 to TRBJ2-1, with 7 bases fitting TRBD2. The CDR3 coding sequence is TGTGCCAGCAGCCCAAGCGGGGTAAATGAGCAGTTCTTC. Translating gives CASSPSGVNEQFF.